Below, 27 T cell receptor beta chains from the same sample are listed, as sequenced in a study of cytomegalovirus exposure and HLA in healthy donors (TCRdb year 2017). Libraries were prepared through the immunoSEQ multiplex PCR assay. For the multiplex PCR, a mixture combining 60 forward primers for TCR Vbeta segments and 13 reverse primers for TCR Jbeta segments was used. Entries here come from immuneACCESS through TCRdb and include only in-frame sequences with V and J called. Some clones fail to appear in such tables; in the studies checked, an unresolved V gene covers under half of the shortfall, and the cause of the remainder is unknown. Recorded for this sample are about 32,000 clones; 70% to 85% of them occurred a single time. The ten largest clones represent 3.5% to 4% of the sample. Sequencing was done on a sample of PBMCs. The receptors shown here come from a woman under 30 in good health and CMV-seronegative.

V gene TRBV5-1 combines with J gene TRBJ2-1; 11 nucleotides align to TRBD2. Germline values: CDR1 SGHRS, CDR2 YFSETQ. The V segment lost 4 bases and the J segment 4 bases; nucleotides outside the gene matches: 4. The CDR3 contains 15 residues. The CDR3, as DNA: TGCGCCAGCAGCGGTGGGACTAGCGGATACAATGAGCAGTTCTTC. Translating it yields CASSGGTSGYNEQFF.

CDR3 region: CASSPLTGEGEQFF. CDR3 coding DNA: TGTGCCAGCAGCCCCCTAACGGGGGAGGGGGAGCAGTTCTTC. The V call is TRBV9, the J call TRBJ2-1; 7 bases agree with TRBD2. The CDR3 has 14 amino acids. J lost 10 bases, V lost 4 bases, and 11 bases had no gene match. Germline CDR1 is SGDLS and CDR2 is YYNGEE.

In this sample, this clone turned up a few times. The CDR3 loop reads CAISTPQEANEQFF. In DNA, the CDR3 is TGTGCCATCAGCACGCCGCAGGAGGCCAATGAGCAGTTCTTC. The chain is built from TRBV10-3 and TRBJ2-1; weak D call: TRBD2 (5 bases). The length of the CDR3 is 14 residues. CDR1 is ENHRY, CDR2 SYGVKD, per germline. Trimming left V 6 bases short and J 6 bases short, with 15 bases between.

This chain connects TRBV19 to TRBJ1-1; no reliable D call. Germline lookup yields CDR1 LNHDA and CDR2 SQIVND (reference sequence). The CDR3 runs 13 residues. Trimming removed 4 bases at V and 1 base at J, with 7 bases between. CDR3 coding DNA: TGTGCCAGTAGTAAGAGCGAGAACACTGAAGCTTTCTTT. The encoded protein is CASSKSENTEAFF.

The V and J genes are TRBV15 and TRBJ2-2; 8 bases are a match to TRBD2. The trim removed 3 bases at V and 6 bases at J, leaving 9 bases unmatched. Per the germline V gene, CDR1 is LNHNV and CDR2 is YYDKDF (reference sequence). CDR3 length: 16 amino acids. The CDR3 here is CATSRTSGSGPGELFF. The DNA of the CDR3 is TGTGCCACCAGCAGGACGAGCGGGAGTGGGCCCGGGGAGCTGTTTTTT.

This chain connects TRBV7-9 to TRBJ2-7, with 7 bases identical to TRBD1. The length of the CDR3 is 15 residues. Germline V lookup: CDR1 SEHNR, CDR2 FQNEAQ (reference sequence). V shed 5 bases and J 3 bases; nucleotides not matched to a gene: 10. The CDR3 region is CASSRSDREYYEQYF. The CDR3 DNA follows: TGTGCCAGCAGCCGATCAGACAGGGAGTACTACGAGCAGTACTTC.

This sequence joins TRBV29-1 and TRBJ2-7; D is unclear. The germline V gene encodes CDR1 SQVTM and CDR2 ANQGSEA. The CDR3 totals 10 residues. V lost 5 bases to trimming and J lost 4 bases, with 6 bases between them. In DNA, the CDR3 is TGCAGCGTTCTGGAGTACGAGCAGTACTTC. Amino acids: CSVLEYEQYF.

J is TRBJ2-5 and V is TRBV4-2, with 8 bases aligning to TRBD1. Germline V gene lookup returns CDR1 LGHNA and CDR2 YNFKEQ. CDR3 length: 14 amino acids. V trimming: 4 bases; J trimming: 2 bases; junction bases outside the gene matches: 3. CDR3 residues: CASSRTGGQETQYF. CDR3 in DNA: TGTGCCAGCAGCCGAACAGGGGGACAAGAGACCCAGTACTTC.

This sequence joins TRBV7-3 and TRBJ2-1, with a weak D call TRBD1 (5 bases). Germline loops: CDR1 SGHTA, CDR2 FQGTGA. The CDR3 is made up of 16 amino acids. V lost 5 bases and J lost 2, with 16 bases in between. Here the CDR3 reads CASSPQGVTTYNEQFF. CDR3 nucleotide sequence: TGTGCCAGCAGCCCCCAAGGGGTAACAACCTACAATGAGCAGTTCTTC.

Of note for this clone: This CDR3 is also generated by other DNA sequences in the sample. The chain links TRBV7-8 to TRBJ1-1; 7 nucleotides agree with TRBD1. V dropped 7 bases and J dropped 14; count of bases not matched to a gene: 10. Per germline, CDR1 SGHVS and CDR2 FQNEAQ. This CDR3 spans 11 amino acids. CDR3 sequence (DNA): TGTGCCAGCACCACAGGGGTCGGAGCCTTCTTT. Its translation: CASTTGVGAFF.

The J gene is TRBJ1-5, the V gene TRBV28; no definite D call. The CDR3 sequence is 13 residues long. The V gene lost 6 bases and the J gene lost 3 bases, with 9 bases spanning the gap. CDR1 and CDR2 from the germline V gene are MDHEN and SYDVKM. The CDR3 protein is CASREIPNQPQHF. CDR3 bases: TGTGCCAGCAGAGAGATCCCCAATCAGCCCCAGCATTTT.

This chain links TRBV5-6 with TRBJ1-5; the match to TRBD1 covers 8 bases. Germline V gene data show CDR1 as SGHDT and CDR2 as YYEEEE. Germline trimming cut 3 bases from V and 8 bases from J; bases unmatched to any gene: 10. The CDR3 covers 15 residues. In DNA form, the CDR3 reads TGTGCCAGCAGCTCTACCACAGGGGGAAGCGAGCCCCAGCATTTT. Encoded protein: CASSSTTGGSEPQHF.

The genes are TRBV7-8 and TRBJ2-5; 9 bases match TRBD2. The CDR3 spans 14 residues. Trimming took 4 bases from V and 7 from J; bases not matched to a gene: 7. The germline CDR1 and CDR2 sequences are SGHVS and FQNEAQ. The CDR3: CASSSWAGGGTQYF. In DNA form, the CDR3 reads TGTGCCAGCAGCTCATGGGCGGGAGGGGGGACCCAGTACTTC. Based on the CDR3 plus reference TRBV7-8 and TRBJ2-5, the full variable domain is GAGVSQSPRYKVAKRGQDVALRCDPISGHVSLFWYQQALGQGPEFLTYFQNEAQLDKSGLPSDRFFAERPEGSVSTLKIQRTQQEDSAVYLCASSSWAGGGTQYFGPGTRLLVL.

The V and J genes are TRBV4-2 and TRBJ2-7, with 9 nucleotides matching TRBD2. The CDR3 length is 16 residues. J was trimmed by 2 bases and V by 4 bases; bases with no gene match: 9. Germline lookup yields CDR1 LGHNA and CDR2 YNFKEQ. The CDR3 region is CASSPTGRLAAYEQYF. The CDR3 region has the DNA TGTGCCAGCAGCCCGACGGGGAGACTAGCGGCCTACGAGCAGTACTTC.

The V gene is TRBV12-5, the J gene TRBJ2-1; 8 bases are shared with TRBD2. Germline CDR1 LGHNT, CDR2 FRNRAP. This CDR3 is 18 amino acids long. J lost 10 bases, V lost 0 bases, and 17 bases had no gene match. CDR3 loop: CASGLVLGLAGRGGEQFF. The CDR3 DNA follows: TGTGCTAGTGGTTTGGTCTTAGGGCTAGCGGGCCGCGGGGGGGAGCAGTTCTTC. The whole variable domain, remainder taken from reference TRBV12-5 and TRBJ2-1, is DARVTQTPRHKVTEMGQEVTMRCQPILGHNTVFWYRQTMMQGLELLAYFRNRAPLDDSGMPKDRFSAEMPDATLATLKIQPSEPRDSAVYFCASGLVLGLAGRGGEQFFGPGTRLTVL.

In nucleotides, the CDR3 is TGTGCCAGTAGTATAGGTCGGGAAAACATTCAGTACTTC. This codes for CASSIGRENIQYF. This chain uses TRBV19 with TRBJ2-4; unclear D gene. The length of the CDR3 is 13 residues. Germline loops: CDR1 LNHDA, CDR2 SQIVND (reference sequence). Between the trimmed V and J ends, which lost 1 base and 5 bases, there was a span of 6 bases.

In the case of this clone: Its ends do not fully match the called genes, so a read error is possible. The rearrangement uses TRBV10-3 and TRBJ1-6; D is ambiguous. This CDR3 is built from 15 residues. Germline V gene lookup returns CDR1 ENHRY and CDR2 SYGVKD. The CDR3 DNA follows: TGTGCCATCAGTGACGGGAGCGGAGATAATTCACCCCTCAACTTT. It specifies CAISDGSGDNSPLNF.

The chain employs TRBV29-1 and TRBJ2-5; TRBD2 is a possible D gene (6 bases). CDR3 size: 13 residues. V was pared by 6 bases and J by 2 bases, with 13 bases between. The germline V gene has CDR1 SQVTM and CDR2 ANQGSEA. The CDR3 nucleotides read TGCAGCGTCTTACGGGACTTTCAAGAGACCCAGTACTTC. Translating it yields CSVLRDFQETQYF.

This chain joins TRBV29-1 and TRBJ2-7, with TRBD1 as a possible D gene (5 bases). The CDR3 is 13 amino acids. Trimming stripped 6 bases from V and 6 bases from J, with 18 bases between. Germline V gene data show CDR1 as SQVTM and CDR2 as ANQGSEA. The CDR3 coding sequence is TGCAGCGTCCACTGGTCGGACACGGGCGAGCAGTACTTC. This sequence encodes CSVHWSDTGEQYF.

CDR3 residues: CASSSILEGTQYF. CDR3 bases: TGTGCCAGCAGTTCCATACTAGAGGGTACGCAGTATTTT. The rearrangement joins TRBV27 to TRBJ2-3, with D perhaps matching TRBD2 (5 bases). The germline CDR1 and CDR2 sequences are MNHEY and SMNVEV (reference sequence). This CDR3 is 13 amino acids long. Trimming shortened V by 4 bases and J by 8 bases, and 13 bases separated the two germline ends.

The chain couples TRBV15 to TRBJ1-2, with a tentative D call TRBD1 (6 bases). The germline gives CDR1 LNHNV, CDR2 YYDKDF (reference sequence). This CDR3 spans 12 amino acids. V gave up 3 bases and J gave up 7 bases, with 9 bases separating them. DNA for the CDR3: TGTGCCACCAGCAGTCGGGGGGCTGGCTACACCTTC. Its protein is CATSSRGAGYTF. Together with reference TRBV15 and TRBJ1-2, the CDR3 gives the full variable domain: DAMVIQNPRYQVTQFGKPVTLSCSQTLNHNVMYWYQQKSSQAPKLLFHYYDKDFNNEADTPDNFQSRRPNTSFCFLDIRSPGLGDTAMYLCATSSRGAGYTFGSGTRLTVV.

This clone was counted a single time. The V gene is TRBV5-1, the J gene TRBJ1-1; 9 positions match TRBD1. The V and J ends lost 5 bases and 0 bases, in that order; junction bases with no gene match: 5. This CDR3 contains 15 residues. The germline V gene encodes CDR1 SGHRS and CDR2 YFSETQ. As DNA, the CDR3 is TGCGCCAGCAGTAGGACAGGGGTCATGAACACTGAAGCTTTCTTT. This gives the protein CASSRTGVMNTEAFF.

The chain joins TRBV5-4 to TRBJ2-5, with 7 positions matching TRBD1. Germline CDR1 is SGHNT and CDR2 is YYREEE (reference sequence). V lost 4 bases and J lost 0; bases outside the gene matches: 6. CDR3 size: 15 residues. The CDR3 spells CASSKRQGNQETQYF. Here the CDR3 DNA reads TGTGCCAGCAGCAAAAGACAGGGCAACCAAGAGACCCAGTACTTC.

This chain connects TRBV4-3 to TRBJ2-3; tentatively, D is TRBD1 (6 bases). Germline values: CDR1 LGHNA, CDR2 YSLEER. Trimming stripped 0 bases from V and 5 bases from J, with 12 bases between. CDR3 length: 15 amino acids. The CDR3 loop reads CASSQDGQGRDTQYF. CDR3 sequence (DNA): TGCGCCAGCAGCCAAGATGGGCAGGGGAGAGATACGCAGTATTTT.

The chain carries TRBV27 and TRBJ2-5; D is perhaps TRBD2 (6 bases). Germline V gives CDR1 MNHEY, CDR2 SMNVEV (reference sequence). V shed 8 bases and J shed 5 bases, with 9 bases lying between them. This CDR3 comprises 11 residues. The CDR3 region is CASAGRETQYF. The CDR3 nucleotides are TGTGCCAGCGCGGGGCGGGAGACCCAGTACTTC.

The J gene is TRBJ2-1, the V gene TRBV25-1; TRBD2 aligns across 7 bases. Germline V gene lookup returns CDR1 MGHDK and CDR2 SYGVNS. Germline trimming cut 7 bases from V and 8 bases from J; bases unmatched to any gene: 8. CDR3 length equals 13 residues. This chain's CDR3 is CASKVGGNHEQFF. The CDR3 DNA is TGTGCCAGCAAGGTGGGAGGGAACCATGAGCAGTTCTTC.

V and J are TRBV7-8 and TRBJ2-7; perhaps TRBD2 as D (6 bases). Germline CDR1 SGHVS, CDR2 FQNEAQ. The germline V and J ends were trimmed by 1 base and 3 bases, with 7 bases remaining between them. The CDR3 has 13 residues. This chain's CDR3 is CASSLGGLYEQYF. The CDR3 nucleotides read TGTGCCAGCAGCTTAGGGGGACTCTACGAGCAGTACTTC.